Described below is a single TCR beta chain sequence and its context. This record comes from a study of Ad26.COV2.S vaccination and SARS-CoV-2 variants. As for the study in general: Donor had been placed in the Ad26.COV2.S arm of the COV1001 trial.

CDR1 is SGHTA and CDR2 is FQGNSA in the germline V gene. V lost 6 bases and J lost 2, with 11 bases in between. CDR3 size: 15 residues. Treatment of the sample: roughly 20 received Ad26.COV2.S at low or high dose, single or two shots; about five received placebo; per-sample allocation not given. It was on day 63 after the first vaccine or placebo injection that samples were taken. The method was immunoSEQ multiplex PCR; TCRdb's version includes in-frame clones alone and lacks a portion of them. Altogether fewer than 500,000 clones are present, 80% to 95% being singletons, with the ten largest covering around 4.5%.

The specimen was peripheral blood, collected in a trial of Ad26.COV2.S vaccine versus placebo. The TCR sequence derives from a person between 18 and 60 years old who received the Ad26.COV2.S COVID-19 vaccine or a placebo. The chain combines TRBV7-2 with TRBJ2-6; D not resolved. The CDR3 sequence is CASSLMAAGANVLTF. In nucleotides, the CDR3 is TGTGCCAGCAGTCTTATGGCTGCTGGGGCCAACGTCCTGACTTTC.